This TCR beta chain was documented in a study of sequential checkpoint blockade in melanoma. Overall study findings and caveats: Mutational load did not correlate with tumor T-cell fraction or clonality. Response in arm A was associated with pretreatment TIL clonality. Patients with week-13 increases in T-cell fraction and clonality benefited about 30 times more often.

Generated by immunoSEQ multiplex PCR, the TCRdb table keeps only in-frame clones and is missing some. The top ten hold roughly 6.8% of the sample, which has fewer than 20,000 clones, about 26% seen once. Treatment: randomized to nivolumab then ipilimumab (arm A) or the reverse (arm B). In regard to this clone: Its antigen is currently unknown.

Sequencing was performed on tumor tissue (inferred from file names), taken from a patient given nivolumab and ipilimumab in sequence. The source is a human donor with melanoma.

In DNA, the CDR3 is TGTGCCAGCAGCTTAAACCAGGGGATTTCGGAGACCCAGTACTTC. This encodes CASSLNQGISETQYF. V and J are TRBV11-3 and TRBJ2-5; D is possibly TRBD1 (6 bases). The length of the CDR3 is 15 residues. CDR1 and CDR2 (germline): SGHNT, YENEEA. Trimming took 2 bases from V and 5 from J, leaving 15 bases between them.